This TCR beta chain was documented in a study of control samples from healthy donors and cancer patients. Only in-frame clones appear in the TCRdb table, and some are missing; sequencing was by immunoSEQ multiplex PCR. Here the sample spans roughly 170,000 clones, approximately 92% being singletons. The CDR3 covers 15 residues. The V end lost 4 bases, the J end lost 4 bases, and 18 bases lay between the germline ends. Germline V gives CDR1 SGHRS, CDR2 YFSETQ. The receptor's source is a man aged 18 to 29 in good health. The sequenced sample consisted of blood. The V and J genes are TRBV5-1 and TRBJ2-7; perhaps TRBD1 as D (7 bases). The CDR3 loop reads CASSLYGQEGYEQYF. The CDR3 DNA sequence: TGCGCCAGCAGCCTTTACGGACAGGAGGGGTACGAGCAGTACTTC.